This TCR beta chain appears in the sequencing data of a study of shared clonotypes between healthy human individuals. On the study more broadly: For every donor, three CD4 naive, three CD4 memory, two CD8 naive and one CD8 memory plates were used. Findings and limits, study-wide: Sampling covered nothing but blood. Tissue TCR repertoires likely differ from those found in blood. Read depth was anticipated to influence clonotype sharing among donors.

CD45RO+ cells went into CD8 memory alongside CCR7-negative CD45RA+ TemRA cells. Germline CDR1 is SQVTM and CDR2 is ANQGSEA. The CDR3 totals 13 residues. V was trimmed by 3 bases and J by 7 bases, leaving 13 bases between them. Libraries were prepared by immunoSEQ multiplex PCR; TCRdb keeps only in-frame clonotypes and omits some of them. The data contain fewer than 850,000 clones, 90% of them singletons. As for this clone: Its target is unknown.

The clonotype was recovered from a man aged 18 to 30 in good health. Some clones in this sample may be carry-over from other donors' samples. Sequencing input: memory CD8+ T cells from PBMCs. Subset indicated: CD45RO+ cells pooled with CCR7-negative TemRA cells. The V and J genes are TRBV29-1 and TRBJ1-5; D gene uncertain. The CDR3 coding sequence is TGCAGCGTTGATGAGGGAGTAGGGCAGCCCCAGCATTTT. Its protein product is CSVDEGVGQPQHF.